These T cell receptor beta chains were read from a single sample in a study of CD8 T cells in ankylosing spondylitis. From the 5' RACE reads, TCRdb called clonotypes with MiXCR, one entry per CDR3 protein. The table shows 250,000 or so distinct CDR3 sequences, with 15% to 20% occurring only once. The sample consisted of blood, either unsorted or a sorted T cell fraction (not recorded which). The receptors were sampled from a male donor with ankylosing spondylitis or in good health (not recorded which). Each CDR3 is given without its conserved first and last residue. Each record gives: clone size, V gene, CDR3 protein. Not all rows give a size; the values are once, few, many and, for expanded clones, a class.

>NA|TRBV4-2
ASSQAESSYNEQF
>NA|TRBV12-3/TRBV12-4
ASSYPGGGAHSYEQY
>few|TRBV28
ASRPIGVTYEQY
>many|TRBV5-6
ASSFRGRGELF
>few|TRBV19
ASTPGQNSNQPQH
>NA|TRBV5-6
ASTNSYEQY
>medium-sized|TRBV28
ASSPGLAGVRWEDTQY
>once|TRBV7-2
ASSLNGEAQY
>few|TRBV12-3/TRBV12-4
ASVRLDPYNEQF
>few|TRBV12-3/TRBV12-4
ASSRTGAYNEQF
>few|TRBV19
ATSWTLNTEAF
>NA|TRBV7-4
ASSPAPGQPQH
>many|TRBV20-1
SARGEGDSNQPQH
>few|TRBV5-6
ASSLYQGSNQPQH